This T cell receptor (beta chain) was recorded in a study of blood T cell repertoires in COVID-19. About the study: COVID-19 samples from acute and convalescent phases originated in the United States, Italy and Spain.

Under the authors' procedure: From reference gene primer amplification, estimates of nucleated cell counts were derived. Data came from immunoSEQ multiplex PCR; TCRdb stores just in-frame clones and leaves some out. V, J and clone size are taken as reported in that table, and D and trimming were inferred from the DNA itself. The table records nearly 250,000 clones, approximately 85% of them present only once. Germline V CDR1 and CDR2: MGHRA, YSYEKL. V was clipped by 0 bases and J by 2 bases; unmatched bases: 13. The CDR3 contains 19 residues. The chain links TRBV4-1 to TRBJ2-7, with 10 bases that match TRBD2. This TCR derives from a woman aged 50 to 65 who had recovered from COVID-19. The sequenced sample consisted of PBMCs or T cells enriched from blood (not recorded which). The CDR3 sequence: CASSQEGRLAGEFTYEQYF. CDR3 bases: TGCGCCAGCAGCCAAGAAGGGCGGCTAGCGGGGGAATTTACCTACGAGCAGTACTTC.